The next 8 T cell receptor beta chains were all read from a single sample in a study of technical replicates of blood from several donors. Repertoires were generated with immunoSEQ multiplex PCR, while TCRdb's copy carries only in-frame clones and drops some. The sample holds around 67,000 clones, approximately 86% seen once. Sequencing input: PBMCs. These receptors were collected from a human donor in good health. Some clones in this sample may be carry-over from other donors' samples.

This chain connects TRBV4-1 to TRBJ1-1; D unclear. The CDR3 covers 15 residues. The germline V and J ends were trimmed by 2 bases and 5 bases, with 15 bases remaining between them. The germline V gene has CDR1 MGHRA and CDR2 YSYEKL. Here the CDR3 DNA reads TGCGCCAGCAGCCAACTAGCTGTCGTGGAAACTGAAGCTTTCTTT. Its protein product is CASSQLAVVETEAFF.

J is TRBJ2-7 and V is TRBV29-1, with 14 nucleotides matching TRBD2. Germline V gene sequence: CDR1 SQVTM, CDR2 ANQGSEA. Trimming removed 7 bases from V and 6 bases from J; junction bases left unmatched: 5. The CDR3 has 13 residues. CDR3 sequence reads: CSATGLAGAEQYF. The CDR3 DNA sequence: TGCAGCGCCACGGGACTAGCGGGAGCCGAGCAGTACTTC.

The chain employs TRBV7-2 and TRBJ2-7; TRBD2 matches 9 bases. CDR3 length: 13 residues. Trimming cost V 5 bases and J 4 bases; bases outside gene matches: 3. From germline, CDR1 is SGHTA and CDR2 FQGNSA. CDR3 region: CASSQGLAYEQYF. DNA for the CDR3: TGTGCCAGCAGCCAGGGACTAGCTTACGAGCAGTACTTC.

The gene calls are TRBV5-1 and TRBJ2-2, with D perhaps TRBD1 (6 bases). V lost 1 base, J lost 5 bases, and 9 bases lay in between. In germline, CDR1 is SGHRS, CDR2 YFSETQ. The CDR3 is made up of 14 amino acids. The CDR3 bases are TGCGCCAGCAGCTTGTGGCAGGGGACCGGGGAGCTGTTTTTT. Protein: CASSLWQGTGELFF.

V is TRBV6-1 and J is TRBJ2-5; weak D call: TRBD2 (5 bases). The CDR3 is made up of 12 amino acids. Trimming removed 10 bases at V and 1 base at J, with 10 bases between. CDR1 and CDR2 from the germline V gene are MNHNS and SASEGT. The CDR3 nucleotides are TGTGCCACCGCGGGTGCCCAAGAGACCCAGTACTTC. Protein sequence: CATAGAQETQYF.

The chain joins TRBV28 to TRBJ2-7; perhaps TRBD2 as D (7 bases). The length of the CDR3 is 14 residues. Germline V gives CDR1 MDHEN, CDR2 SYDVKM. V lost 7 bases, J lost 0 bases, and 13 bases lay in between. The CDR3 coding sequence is TGTGCCAGCACCAAGGGGGGGTCCTCCTACGAGCAGTACTTC. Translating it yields CASTKGGSSYEQYF. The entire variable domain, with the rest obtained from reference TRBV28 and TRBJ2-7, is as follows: DVKVTQSSRYLVKRTGEKVFLECVQDMDHENMFWYRQDPGLGLRLIYFSYDVKMKEKGDIPEGYSVSREKKERFSLILESASTNQTSMYLCASTKGGSSYEQYFGPGTRLTVT.

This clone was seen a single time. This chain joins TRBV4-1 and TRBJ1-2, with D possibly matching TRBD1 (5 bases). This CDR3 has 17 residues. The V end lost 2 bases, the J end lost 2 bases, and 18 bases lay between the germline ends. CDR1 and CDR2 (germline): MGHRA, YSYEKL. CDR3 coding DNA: TGCGCCAGCAGCCAAAAGGGGCAGGTAGTAGGCAACTATGGCTACACCTTC. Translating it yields CASSQKGQVVGNYGYTF.

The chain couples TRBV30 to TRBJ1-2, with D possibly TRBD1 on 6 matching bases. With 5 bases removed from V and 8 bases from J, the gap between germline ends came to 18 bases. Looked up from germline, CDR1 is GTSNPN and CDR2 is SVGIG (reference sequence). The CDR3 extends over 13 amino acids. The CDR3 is CAWAPGQYGGYTF. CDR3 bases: TGTGCCTGGGCTCCGGGACAATATGGAGGCTACACCTTC.